A selection of T cell receptor beta chains follows, all from one sample in a study of shared clonotypes between healthy human individuals. Clones were sequenced by immunoSEQ multiplex PCR, and TCRdb holds only the in-frame ones, with some missing. The data hold 1.5 million to 2.5 million clones, with about 95% observed a single time. Sequenced input: naive CD8+ T cells sorted from blood. These receptors came from a man younger than 30 in good health. The CDR3 runs from the conserved cysteine through the conserved F or W. Fields, in order: J gene, V gene, D gene, CDR3 protein, CDR3 DNA. D genes are given only for firm matches.

TRBJ2-5 | TRBV6-5 | NA | CASSYTSEQETQYF | TGTGCCAGCAGTTACACCTCCGAGCAAGAGACCCAGTACTTC
TRBJ1-5 | TRBV27 | NA | CASSLGPNQPQHF | TGTGCCAGCAGTTTGGGGCCCAATCAGCCCCAGCATTTT
TRBJ2-2 | TRBV10-3 | NA | CAISIENTGELFF | TGTGCCATCAGTATAGAGAACACCGGGGAGCTGTTTTTT
TRBJ1-1 | TRBV30 | NA | CAWGLGGTEAFF | TGTGCCTGGGGCCTAGGAGGGACTGAAGCTTTCTTT
TRBJ1-4 | TRBV15 | NA | CATSGTVNEKLFF | TGTGCCACCAGCGGGACGGTTAATGAAAAACTGTTTTTT
TRBJ2-1 | TRBV28 | NA | CASSPSAYNEQFF | TGTGCCAGCAGCCCCTCCGCCTACAATGAGCAGTTCTTC
TRBJ1-2 | TRBV27 | NA | CASSLWGDGYTF | TGTGCCAGCAGTTTATGGGGGGATGGCTACACCTTC
TRBJ2-3 | TRBV7-9 | NA | CASSRPDTQYF | TGTGCCAGCTCGCGGCCAGATACGCAGTATTTT
TRBJ1-2 | TRBV9 | TRBD1 | CASSVGTGGDYGYTF | TGTGCCAGCAGCGTAGGGACAGGGGGGGACTATGGCTACACCTTC
TRBJ2-7 | TRBV5-5 | NA | CASSFTGDEQYF | TGTGCCAGCAGCTTCACCGGGGACGAGCAGTACTTC
TRBJ2-3 | TRBV6-5 | NA | CASSPVLSTDTQYF | TGTGCCAGCAGTCCTGTTTTAAGCACAGATACGCAGTATTTT
TRBJ2-3 | TRBV7-2 | TRBD2 | CASSPQAGLAGEMDTQYF | TGTGCCAGCAGCCCCCAGGCGGGACTAGCGGGAGAGATGGATACGCAGTATTTT
TRBJ2-1 | TRBV4-3 | TRBD2 | CASSQDLTSGTINNEQFF | TGCGCCAGCAGCCAAGATCTGACTAGCGGGACTATAAACAATGAGCAGTTCTTC
TRBJ2-5 | TRBV6-1 | TRBD2 | CASSEMLAGSYQETQYF | TGTGCCAGCAGTGAAATGCTAGCGGGGTCGTACCAAGAGACCCAGTACTTC
TRBJ1-6 | TRBV27 | NA | CASSFVGGNSPLHF | TGTGCCAGCAGTTTCGTGGGGGGGAATTCACCCCTCCACTTT
TRBJ2-2 | TRBV7-9 | TRBD1 | CASSQPGQVAGELFF | TGTGCCAGCAGCCAACCGGGACAGGTAGCCGGGGAGCTGTTTTTT
TRBJ1-2 | TRBV9 | NA | CASSSPGSSYYGYTF | TGTGCCAGCAGTTCCCCAGGTTCCTCCTACTATGGCTACACCTTC
TRBJ1-2 | TRBV7-9 | NA | CASSLVGNYGYTF | TGTGCCAGCAGCTTAGTGGGTAACTATGGCTACACCTTC
TRBJ2-5 | TRBV20-1 | NA | CSAIDETQYF | TGCAGTGCTATCGATGAGACCCAGTACTTC
TRBJ2-3 | TRBV19 | NA | CASKASSTDTQYF | TGTGCCAGTAAAGCGTCTAGCACAGATACGCAGTATTTT
TRBJ2-2 | TRBV4-3 | NA | CASSQDRFNTGELFF | TGCGCCAGCAGCCAAGACAGGTTCAACACCGGGGAGCTGTTTTTT
TRBJ2-3 | TRBV29-1 | TRBD2 | CSVAGLAGPPTDTQYF | TGCAGCGTCGCGGGACTAGCGGGACCTCCCACAGATACGCAGTATTTT
TRBJ2-5 | TRBV19 | TRBD1 | CASSSGTGGEETQYF | TGTGCCAGTAGTTCGGGGACAGGGGGCGAGGAGACCCAGTACTTC
TRBJ2-7 | TRBV19 | NA | CASSIGSGHYYEQYF | TGTGCCAGTAGCATCGGATCGGGACACTACTACGAGCAGTACTTC
TRBJ2-5 | TRBV4-3 | NA | CASSQGSEWDIRETQYF | TGCGCCAGCAGCCAGGGGTCGGAGTGGGACATCCGGGAGACCCAGTACTTC
TRBJ2-7 | TRBV10-3 | NA | CAISGLGQAYEQYF | TGTGCCATCAGTGGCCTGGGGCAGGCCTACGAGCAGTACTTC